This T cell receptor beta chain was sequenced in a study of T cell responses to AZD1222 COVID-19 vaccine. Overall study findings and caveats: Spike was spanned by vaccine-associated CD4 TCRs, which were dominant at 160-218 and 743-854. Among those given AZD1222, only five or six were seropositive at baseline. Reportedly, nearly half of unique spike TCRs recognized epitopes outside B.1.351/B.1.1.7 mutations.

It was second doses at about 4 or about 12 weeks that were pooled. CDR1 ENHRY and CDR2 SYGVKD come from the germline V gene. V lost 11 bases and J 3 bases, leaving 13 bases between the germline ends. The CDR3 runs 13 residues. Points on this clone: Antigen specificity is unknown.

TCRdb's copy holds only in-frame clones and misses some; the assay was immunoSEQ multiplex PCR. The data show tens of thousands of clones, 70% to 90% seen once. The receptor was isolated from an adult who received the AZD1222 COVID-19 vaccine. The chain has TRBV10-3 and TRBJ2-2, with a weak D call TRBD2 (7 bases). This sample comprised peripheral blood, obtained 28 days after the second AZD1222 dose. CDR3 sequence (DNA): TGTGCCTTTGGGGAGGGGGACACCGGGGAGCTGTTTTTT. Amino acid sequence: CAFGEGDTGELFF.